These T cell receptor beta chains were read from a single sample in a study of CD8+ T cells in alopecia areata. The assay was immunoSEQ multiplex PCR, and TCRdb's table has in-frame clones only and misses some. The table includes about 190,000 clones, approximately 56% detected once. The source was CD4+ T cells sorted from blood, collected at week 4, from a patient treated with tofacitinib. The origin of the receptors is a human donor with alopecia areata. CDR3s include the opening cysteine and the closing phenylalanine or tryptophan. D genes are given only for firm matches. Rows give clone size only sometimes, using once, few, many, or a class for an expanded clone.

-,many,TRBJ1-3,TRBV27,CASSLTGGFGNTIYF,TGTGCCAGCAGCCTCACTGGGGGGTTTGGAAACACCATATATTTT
-,-,TRBJ1-2,TRBV15,CATSREVGGYGYTF,TGTGCCACCAGCCGCGAAGTGGGAGGATATGGCTACACCTTC
-,-,TRBJ2-3,TRBV30,CAWSPSPFVTDTQYF,TGTGCCTGGAGTCCCTCCCCGTTTGTGACAGATACGCAGTATTTT
-,few,TRBJ2-7,TRBV2,CASKQGYEQYF,TGTGCCAGTAAACAGGGCTACGAGCAGTACTTC
-,-,TRBJ1-1,TRBV29-1,CSVGFSNTEAFF,TGCAGCGTGGGGTTTTCGAACACTGAAGCTTTCTTT
TRBD1,-,TRBJ2-7,TRBV30,CAWSGGTGSTYEQYF,TGTGCCTGGAGTGGGGGGACAGGAAGTACCTACGAGCAGTACTTC
-,-,TRBJ2-1,TRBV29-1,CSARGGSSYNEQFF,TGCAGCGCCAGGGGCGGGAGCTCCTACAATGAGCAGTTCTTC
TRBD2,-,TRBJ2-5,TRBV10-3,CATVEAREGETQYF,TGTGCCACCGTGGAAGCCAGGGAGGGGGAGACCCAGTACTTC
-,-,TRBJ2-5,TRBV2,CAVRGGPGAQYF,TGTGCCGTTCGGGGCGGACCGGGGGCCCAGTACTTC
-,-,TRBJ2-1,TRBV5-4,CASSSYNEQFF,TGTGCCAGCAGCTCTTACAATGAGCAGTTCTTC
-,-,TRBJ2-5,TRBV7-2,CASSSQWGSETQYF,TGTGCCAGCAGCTCGCAGTGGGGATCGGAGACCCAGTACTTC
TRBD2,-,TRBJ2-3,TRBV29-1,CSATLTSGSEDTQYF,TGCAGCGCGACATTGACTAGCGGGAGCGAAGATACGCAGTATTTT
-,-,TRBJ2-7,TRBV11-2,CASSLSLLAYEQYF,TGTGCCAGCAGCTTAAGTTTATTAGCCTACGAGCAGTACTTC
-,-,TRBJ1-1,TRBV27,CASSPDLRMNTEAFF,TGTGCCAGCAGTCCGGACTTAAGAATGAACACTGAAGCTTTCTTT
-,-,TRBJ2-7,TRBV4-1,CASSQDRRRWQYF,TGCGCCAGCAGCCAAGATCGCAGGCGTTGGCAGTACTTC
-,-,TRBJ2-3,TRBV11-2,CASSDRVQSLPLDTQYF,TGTGCCAGCAGCGATCGGGTCCAAAGTCTACCCCTGGATACGCAGTATTTT
-,-,TRBJ1-1,TRBV29-1,CSVELGLMGTEAFF,TGCAGCGTTGAATTGGGACTCATGGGCACTGAAGCTTTCTTT
TRBD1,few,TRBJ2-5,TRBV7-9,CASSSTDRAKETQYF,TGTGCCAGCAGCTCAACAGACAGGGCCAAAGAGACCCAGTACTTC
TRBD2,-,TRBJ2-7,TRBV25-1,CASSTPGTSGSGEQYF,TGTGCCAGCAGTACACCCGGGACTAGCGGGAGTGGCGAGCAGTACTTC
-,-,TRBJ2-7,TRBV29-1,CSVEAGAGYEQYF,TGCAGCGTTGAAGCGGGTGCGGGCTACGAGCAGTACTTC
TRBD2,-,TRBJ2-5,TRBV9,CASSAGLATLKTQYF,TGTGCCAGCAGCGCCGGACTAGCGACCCTGAAGACCCAGTACTTC
TRBD2,-,TRBJ2-1,TRBV11-2,CAISYGTSGIYEQFF,TGTGCCATAAGTTACGGGACTAGCGGGATCTATGAGCAGTTCTTC
TRBD2,few,TRBJ2-1,TRBV5-1,CASSPRLAASSYNEQFF,TGCGCCAGCAGCCCCCGACTAGCGGCTAGCTCCTACAATGAGCAGTTCTTC
-,few,TRBJ1-1,TRBV30,CAWSVSRNTEAFF,TGTGCCTGGAGTGTCTCAAGAAACACTGAAGCTTTCTTT
-,-,TRBJ2-7,TRBV29-1,CSVRTASYEQYF,TGCAGCGTAAGGACAGCTAGCTACGAGCAGTACTTC
-,-,TRBJ1-2,TRBV30,CAWSGVAYGYTF,TGTGCCTGGAGTGGTGTGGCATATGGCTACACCTTC
-,-,TRBJ1-1,TRBV6-1,CASSGGLLNTEAFF,TGTGCCAGCAGTGGTGGCCTATTGAACACTGAAGCTTTCTTT
TRBD2,-,TRBJ2-7,TRBV2,CASKLTSGLYEQYF,TGTGCCAGCAAATTGACTAGCGGCCTCTACGAGCAGTACTTC
TRBD2,-,TRBJ2-4,TRBV10-3,CAISEVTSGNKNIQYF,TGTGCCATCAGTGAAGTGACTAGCGGGAACAAAAACATTCAGTACTTC
-,-,TRBJ2-6,TRBV29-1,CSVGAGSGANVLTF,TGCAGCGTTGGGGCGGGCTCTGGGGCCAACGTCCTGACTTTC
-,-,TRBJ2-3,TRBV29-1,CSVDDTTDTQYF,TGCAGCGTTGATGACACCACAGATACGCAGTATTTT
TRBD1,few,TRBJ1-2,TRBV30,CAWSIGQGGYTF,TGTGCCTGGAGTATAGGACAGGGGGGCTACACCTTC
TRBD2,few,TRBJ2-1,TRBV10-1,CASSPGSGRALGEQFF,TGCGCCAGCAGTCCTGGTAGCGGGAGGGCCCTAGGTGAGCAGTTCTTC
TRBD2,-,TRBJ2-2,TRBV28,CASSLRGAGPPEWELFF,TGTGCCAGCAGTTTACGCGGAGCGGGACCACCCGAATGGGAGCTGTTTTTT
-,-,TRBJ2-3,TRBV7-3,CASSLRPGGDTQYF,TGTGCCAGCAGCTTAAGACCAGGGGGGGATACGCAGTATTTT
TRBD2,-,TRBJ2-2,TRBV9,CASSVDPSGRAGELFF,TGTGCCAGCAGCGTAGACCCGAGCGGGAGGGCCGGGGAGCTGTTTTTT
-,-,TRBJ1-5,TRBV7-8,CASSHGRQNSNQPQHF,TGTGCCAGCAGCCACGGAAGACAGAATAGCAATCAGCCCCAGCATTTT
-,few,TRBJ1-1,TRBV15,CATSRQTGTTEAFF,TGTGCCACCAGCCGACAAACAGGGACCACTGAAGCTTTCTTT
-,-,TRBJ2-7,TRBV23-1,CASSQSSRTRQSYEQYF,TGCGCCAGCAGTCAATCGAGTCGGACACGCCAATCCTACGAGCAGTACTTC
-,-,TRBJ2-1,TRBV29-1,CSSWERTMGEQFF,TGCAGCTCCTGGGAGCGGACCATGGGGGAGCAGTTCTTC
-,few,TRBJ2-1,TRBV30,CAWSPGGGLDEQFF,TGTGCCTGGAGCCCCGGAGGGGGCCTCGATGAGCAGTTCTTC
-,few,TRBJ1-5,TRBV7-9,CASSLAQPQHF,TGTGCCAGCAGCTTAGCTCAGCCCCAGCATTTT
TRBD1,-,TRBJ2-7,TRBV30,CACHGQGQYF,TGTGCCTGCCACGGACAGGGGCAGTACTTC
-,few,TRBJ2-7,TRBV5-1,CASSLGTIVSYEQYF,TGCGCCAGCAGCTTGGGGACAATTGTTTCCTACGAGCAGTACTTC
TRBD2,-,TRBJ2-5,TRBV4-1,CASSQDVSSGKRSQGTQYF,TGCGCCAGCAGCCAAGATGTATCTAGCGGGAAGAGAAGCCAAGGGACCCAGTACTTC
TRBD2,-,TRBJ2-5,TRBV5-1,CASSPGLAGGPGETQYF,TGCGCCAGCAGCCCTGGACTAGCGGGAGGGCCAGGGGAGACCCAGTACTTC
-,-,TRBJ2-7,TRBV30,CAWSVLGGRRDEQYF,TGTGCCTGGAGTGTACTTGGGGGGCGCAGGGACGAGCAGTACTTC
-,-,TRBJ1-1,TRBV15,CATSRDFGRDTEAFF,TGTGCCACCAGCAGAGATTTCGGCAGGGACACTGAAGCTTTCTTT
TRBD1,-,TRBJ1-1,TRBV4-3,CASSQENSQGRTEAFF,TGCGCCAGCAGCCAAGAAAACTCACAGGGGCGAACTGAAGCTTTCTTT
-,-,TRBJ1-5,TRBV19,CASSIVGSGNQPQHF,TGTGCCAGTAGTATAGTGGGGAGTGGGAATCAGCCCCAGCATTTT
TRBD2,-,TRBJ2-3,TRBV5-1,CASRLAGLTDTQYF,TGCGCCAGCAGACTAGCGGGGCTCACAGATACGCAGTATTTT
-,-,TRBJ2-5,TRBV29-1,CSVGPSGIGQETQYF,TGCAGCGTTGGCCCATCAGGAATAGGGCAAGAGACCCAGTACTTC
TRBD2,-,TRBJ2-1,TRBV30,CAWASGTYNEQFF,TGTGCCTGGGCTAGCGGGACCTACAATGAGCAGTTCTTC
-,few,TRBJ2-3,TRBV2,CASSADPNTDTQYF,TGTGCCAGCAGTGCCGACCCTAACACAGATACGCAGTATTTT
-,few,TRBJ2-3,TRBV29-1,CSVRRADTQYF,TGCAGCGTTCGCCGGGCAGATACGCAGTATTTT
-,-,TRBJ2-5,TRBV11-2,CASSFGAGRGETQYF,TGTGCCAGCAGCTTTGGGGCGGGAAGGGGAGAGACCCAGTACTTC
-,-,TRBJ1-4,TRBV29-1,CSVEGGNEKLFF,TGCAGCGTTGAAGGCGGGAATGAAAAACTGTTTTTT
-,-,TRBJ2-7,TRBV2,CASIPWGGGYEQYF,TGTGCCAGCATCCCCTGGGGTGGAGGCTACGAGCAGTACTTC
-,-,TRBJ1-1,TRBV28,CASSSTGNTEAFF,TGTGCCAGCAGTTCGACAGGGAACACTGAAGCTTTCTTT